One and the same sample provided the 5 T cell receptor beta chains below, sequenced in a study of CD8 T cells in Susac syndrome. Random hexamers were used to reverse transcribe an amount of about 0.5 to 1 ug RNA. TCRdb passed the immunoSEQ multiplex PCR reads through MiXCR, listing each CDR3 protein once. The data contain 110,000 or so distinct CDR3 sequences, 85% to 95% of them singletons. Sequencing was done on a sample of CD4+ T cells from PBMCs. These receptors came from a human donor with multiple sclerosis.

The J gene is TRBJ1-2, the V gene TRBV7-9, with TRBD1 matching 8 bases. The CDR3 spans 18 residues. V lost 7 bases to trimming and J lost 2 bases; unmatched junction nucleotides: 18. From germline, CDR1 is SEHNR and CDR2 FQNEAQ (reference sequence). CDR3 sequence: CASIPSYGQGSINYGYTF. The CDR3 nucleotides are TGTGCCAGCATCCCATCCTATGGACAGGGCTCTATCAACTATGGCTACACCTTC.

In DNA form, the CDR3 reads TGTGCCAGCAGCCCCCGGGGGACGGTTGATTCACCCCTCCACTTT. Its translation is CASSPRGTVDSPLHF. V and J are TRBV9 and TRBJ1-6; the D gene is possibly TRBD1 (5 bases). The CDR3 runs to 15 residues. CDR1 is SGDLS and CDR2 is YYNGEE in the germline V gene. Trimming left V 4 bases short and J 8 bases short, with 16 bases between.

This clonotype was found once. This rearrangement joins TRBV5-6 to TRBJ1-1; 7 bases align to TRBD1. This CDR3 has 14 amino acids. With V trimmed by 4 bases and J by 8 bases, 11 bases remained unmatched. From germline, CDR1 is SGHDT and CDR2 YYEEEE. The CDR3 loop reads CASSILDRDPEAFF. The CDR3 DNA sequence: TGTGCCAGCAGCATCTTAGACAGGGATCCCGAAGCTTTCTTT.

The chain employs TRBV29-1 and TRBJ1-4, with no clear D. Deletions cut 7 bases from V and 2 bases from J, with 8 bases between. The CDR3 extends over 12 amino acids. Germline V CDR1 and CDR2: SQVTM, ANQGSEA. CDR3 DNA sequence: TGCAGCGCCGGAGGGACTAATGAAAAACTGTTTTTT. This encodes CSAGGTNEKLFF.

The gene calls are TRBV5-1 and TRBJ1-6, with a weak D call TRBD1 (6 bases). Between the trimmed V and J ends, which lost 1 base and 9 bases, there was a span of 11 bases. The CDR3 consists of 14 residues. The germline V gene has CDR1 SGHRS and CDR2 YFSETQ. CDR3 loop: CASSLTGQTSPLHF. The CDR3 DNA reads as TGCGCCAGCAGCTTGACAGGGCAGACTTCACCCCTCCACTTT.